Here is one TCR beta chain with its context. This entry belongs to a study of blood T cell repertoires in COVID-19. CDR1 MNHEY and CDR2 SVGEGT come from the germline V gene. V lost 6 bases, J lost 0 bases, and 8 bases stayed unmatched. The CDR3 sequence is 16 residues long. Some clones are missing from TCRdb's copy, which holds only in-frame ones; the method was immunoSEQ multiplex PCR. The data hold about 210,000 clones, with about 84% observed a single time. The sequenced sample was peripheral blood. The sequence was collected from a woman at least 80 years old with COVID-19, enrolled during active disease. The rearrangement uses TRBV6-2 or TRBV6-3 and TRBJ1-1, with TRBD1 matching 9 bases. CDR3 loop: CASSPTGGGMNTEAFF. The CDR3 DNA reads as TGTGCCAGCAGCCCTACAGGGGGCGGAATGAACACTGAAGCTTTCTTT.